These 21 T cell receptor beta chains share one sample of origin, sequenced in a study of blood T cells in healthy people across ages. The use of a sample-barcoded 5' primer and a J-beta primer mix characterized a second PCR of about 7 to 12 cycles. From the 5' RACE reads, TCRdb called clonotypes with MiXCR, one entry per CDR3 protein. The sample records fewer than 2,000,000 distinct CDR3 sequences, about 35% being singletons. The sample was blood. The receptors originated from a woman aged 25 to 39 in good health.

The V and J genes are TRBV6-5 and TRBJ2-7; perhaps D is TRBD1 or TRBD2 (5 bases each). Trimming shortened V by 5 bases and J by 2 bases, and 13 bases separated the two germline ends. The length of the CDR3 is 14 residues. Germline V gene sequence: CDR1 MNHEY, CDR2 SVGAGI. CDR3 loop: CASSKRGAAYEQYF. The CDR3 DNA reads TGTGCCAGCAGTAAGAGAGGGGCCGCCTACGAGCAGTACTTC.

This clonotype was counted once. CDR3 region: CASSPRTSHTSSYNEQFF. The CDR3 DNA is TGTGCCAGCTCACCAAGGACTAGCCATACGAGCTCCTACAATGAGCAGTTCTTC. V usage is TRBV18 and J usage is TRBJ2-1; TRBD2 matches 8 bases. The germline gives CDR1 KGHSH, CDR2 LQKENI. J was trimmed by 0 bases and V by 2 bases; bases with no gene match: 9. The CDR3 extends over 18 amino acids.

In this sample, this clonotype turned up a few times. The CDR3 protein is CASSPGLAGGWGKNIQYF. Here the CDR3 DNA reads TGCGCCAGCAGCCCGGGACTAGCGGGAGGGTGGGGCAAAAACATTCAGTACTTC. This rearrangement joins TRBV4-1 to TRBJ2-4; 16 nucleotides align to TRBD2. J was trimmed by 3 bases and V by 4 bases; bases with no gene match: 6. Germline values: CDR1 MGHRA, CDR2 YSYEKL. There are 18 residues in the CDR3.

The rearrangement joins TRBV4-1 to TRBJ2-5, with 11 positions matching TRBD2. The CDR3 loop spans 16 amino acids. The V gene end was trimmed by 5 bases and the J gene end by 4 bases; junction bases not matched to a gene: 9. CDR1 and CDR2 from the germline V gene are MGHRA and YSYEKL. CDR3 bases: TGCGCCAGCAGCTTTCTCCTGACTAGCGGGGTAGAGACCCAGTACTTC. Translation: CASSFLLTSGVETQYF.

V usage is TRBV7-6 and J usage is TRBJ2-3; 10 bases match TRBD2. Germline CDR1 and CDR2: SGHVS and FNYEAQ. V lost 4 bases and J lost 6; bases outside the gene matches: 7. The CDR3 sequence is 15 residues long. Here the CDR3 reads CASSSRASGSDTQYF. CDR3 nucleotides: TGTGCCAGCAGCTCCAGGGCTAGCGGGAGCGATACGCAGTATTTT.

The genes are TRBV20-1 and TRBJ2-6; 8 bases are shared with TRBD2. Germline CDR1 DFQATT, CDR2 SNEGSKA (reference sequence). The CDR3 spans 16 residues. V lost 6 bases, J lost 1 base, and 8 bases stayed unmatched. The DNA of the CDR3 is TGCAGTGCGTCGGGAGGGGCCTATTCTGGGGCCAACGTCCTGACTTTC. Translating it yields CSASGGAYSGANVLTF.

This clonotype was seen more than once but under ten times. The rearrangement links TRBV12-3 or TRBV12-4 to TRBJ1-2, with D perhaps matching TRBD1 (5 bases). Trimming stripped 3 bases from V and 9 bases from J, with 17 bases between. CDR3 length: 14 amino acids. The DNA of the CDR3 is TGTGCCAGCAGTTTCGAGGGGCGCTTTCTTAGCTACACCTTC. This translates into CASSFEGRFLSYTF.

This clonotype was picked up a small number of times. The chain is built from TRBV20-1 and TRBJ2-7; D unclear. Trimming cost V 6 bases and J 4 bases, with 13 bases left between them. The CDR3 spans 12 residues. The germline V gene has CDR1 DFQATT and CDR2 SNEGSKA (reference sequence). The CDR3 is CSAFRDGYEQYF. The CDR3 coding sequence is TGCAGTGCATTCAGAGACGGGTACGAGCAGTACTTC.

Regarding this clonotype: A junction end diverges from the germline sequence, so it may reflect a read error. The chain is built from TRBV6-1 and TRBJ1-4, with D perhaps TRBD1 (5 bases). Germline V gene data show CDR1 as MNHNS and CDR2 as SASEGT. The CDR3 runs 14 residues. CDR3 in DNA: TGTGCCAGCAAAACAGGACCCTTAGGGGAAAAACGGTTTTTT. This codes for CASKTGPLGEKRFF.

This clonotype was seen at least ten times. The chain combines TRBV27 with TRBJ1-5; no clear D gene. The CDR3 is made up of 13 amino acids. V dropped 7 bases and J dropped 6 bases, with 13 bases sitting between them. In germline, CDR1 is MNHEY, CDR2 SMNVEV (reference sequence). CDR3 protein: CASTLYWGQPQHF. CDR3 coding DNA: TGTGCCAGCACCCTTTACTGGGGTCAGCCCCAGCATTTT.

The CDR3 nucleotides are TGTGCCAGCAGCGGGACCCAGGGGGCTTGGAACACTGAAGCTTTCTTT. Residues: CASSGTQGAWNTEAFF. The chain links TRBV7-9 to TRBJ1-1; 8 bases are shared with TRBD1. Germline V gene lookup returns CDR1 SEHNR and CDR2 FQNEAQ (reference sequence). The CDR3 is made up of 16 amino acids. J gave up 1 base and V 5 bases, and 9 bases lay outside the gene matches.

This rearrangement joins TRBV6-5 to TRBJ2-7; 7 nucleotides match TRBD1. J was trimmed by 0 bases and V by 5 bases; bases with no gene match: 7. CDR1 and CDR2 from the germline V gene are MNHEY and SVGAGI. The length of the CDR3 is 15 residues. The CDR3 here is CASSLDRDPSYEQYF. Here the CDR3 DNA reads TGTGCCAGCAGTCTCGACAGGGACCCCTCCTACGAGCAGTACTTC.

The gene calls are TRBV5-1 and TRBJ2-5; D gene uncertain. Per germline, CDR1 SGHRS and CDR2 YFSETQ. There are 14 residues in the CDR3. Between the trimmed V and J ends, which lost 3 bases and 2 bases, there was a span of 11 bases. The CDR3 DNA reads TGCGCCAGCAGCTCGGCCGACACTCAAGAGACCCAGTACTTC. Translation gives CASSSADTQETQYF.

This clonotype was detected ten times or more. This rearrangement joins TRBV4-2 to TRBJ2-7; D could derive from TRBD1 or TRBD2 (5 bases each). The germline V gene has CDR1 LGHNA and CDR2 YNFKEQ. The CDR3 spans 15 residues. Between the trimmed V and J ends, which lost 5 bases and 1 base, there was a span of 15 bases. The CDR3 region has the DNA TGTGCCAGCAGCTTTCAGGACACGGGGTCCTACGAGCAGTACTTC. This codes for CASSFQDTGSYEQYF.

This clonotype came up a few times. This chain's CDR3 is CASSQGPFRGARNNEQFF. For the CDR3, the DNA is TGCGCCAGCAGCCAAGGCCCCTTTAGGGGCGCCAGAAACAATGAGCAGTTCTTC. This chain links TRBV4-1 with TRBJ2-1; maybe TRBD1 (5 bases). CDR3 length: 18 amino acids. Germline values: CDR1 MGHRA, CDR2 YSYEKL. Trimming pared 1 base from V and 5 bases from J, leaving 21 bases between.

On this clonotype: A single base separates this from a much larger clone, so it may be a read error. CDR3 coding DNA: TGTGCCAGCAGTCCAGACGACTGGGACACTGAAGCTTTCTTT. This codes for CASSPDDWDTEAFF. This chain joins TRBV12-3 or TRBV12-4 and TRBJ1-1; D unclear. CDR3 length: 14 amino acids. V gave up 5 bases and J gave up 3 bases, with 13 bases separating them.

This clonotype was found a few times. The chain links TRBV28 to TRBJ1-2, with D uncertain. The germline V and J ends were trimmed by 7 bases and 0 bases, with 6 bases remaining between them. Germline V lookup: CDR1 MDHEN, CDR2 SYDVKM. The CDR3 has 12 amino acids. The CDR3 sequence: CASISPNYGYTF. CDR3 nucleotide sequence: TGTGCCAGCATCTCACCTAACTATGGCTACACCTTC.

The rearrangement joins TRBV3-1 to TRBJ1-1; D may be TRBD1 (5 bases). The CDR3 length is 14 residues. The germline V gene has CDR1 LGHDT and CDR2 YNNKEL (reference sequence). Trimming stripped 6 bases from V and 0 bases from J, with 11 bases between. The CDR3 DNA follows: TGTGCCAGCAGGTCCAGAGGGGTGAACACTGAAGCTTTCTTT. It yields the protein CASRSRGVNTEAFF. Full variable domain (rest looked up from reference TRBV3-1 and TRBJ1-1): DTAVSQTPKYLVTQMGNDKSIKCEQNLGHDTMYWYKQDSKKFLKIMFSYNNKELIINETVPNRFSPKSPDKAHLNLHINSLELGDSAVYFCASRSRGVNTEAFFGQGTRLTVV.

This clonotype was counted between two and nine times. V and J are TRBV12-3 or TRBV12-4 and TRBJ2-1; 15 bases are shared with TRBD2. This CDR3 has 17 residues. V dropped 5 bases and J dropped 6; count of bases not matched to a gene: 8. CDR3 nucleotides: TGTGCCAGCAGTCCTCCCGGACTAGCGGGGGGGATCAATGAGCAGTTCTTC. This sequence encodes CASSPPGLAGGINEQFF.

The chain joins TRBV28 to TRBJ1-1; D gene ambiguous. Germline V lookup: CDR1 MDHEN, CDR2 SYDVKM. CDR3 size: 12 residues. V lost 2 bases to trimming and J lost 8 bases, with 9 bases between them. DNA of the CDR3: TGTGCCAGCAGTTTAAGTGAGGTGGAAGCTTTCTTT. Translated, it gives CASSLSEVEAFF.

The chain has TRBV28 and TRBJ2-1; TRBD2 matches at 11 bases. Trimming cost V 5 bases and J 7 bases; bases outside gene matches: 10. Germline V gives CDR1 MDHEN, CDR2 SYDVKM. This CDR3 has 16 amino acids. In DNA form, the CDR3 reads TGTGCCAGCAGTGGAGTAGCGGGAGGGCATTTAAATGAGCAGTTCTTC. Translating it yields CASSGVAGGHLNEQFF. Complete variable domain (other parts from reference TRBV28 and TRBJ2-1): DVKVTQSSRYLVKRTGEKVFLECVQDMDHENMFWYRQDPGLGLRLIYFSYDVKMKEKGDIPEGYSVSREKKERFSLILESASTNQTSMYLCASSGVAGGHLNEQFFGPGTRLTVL.